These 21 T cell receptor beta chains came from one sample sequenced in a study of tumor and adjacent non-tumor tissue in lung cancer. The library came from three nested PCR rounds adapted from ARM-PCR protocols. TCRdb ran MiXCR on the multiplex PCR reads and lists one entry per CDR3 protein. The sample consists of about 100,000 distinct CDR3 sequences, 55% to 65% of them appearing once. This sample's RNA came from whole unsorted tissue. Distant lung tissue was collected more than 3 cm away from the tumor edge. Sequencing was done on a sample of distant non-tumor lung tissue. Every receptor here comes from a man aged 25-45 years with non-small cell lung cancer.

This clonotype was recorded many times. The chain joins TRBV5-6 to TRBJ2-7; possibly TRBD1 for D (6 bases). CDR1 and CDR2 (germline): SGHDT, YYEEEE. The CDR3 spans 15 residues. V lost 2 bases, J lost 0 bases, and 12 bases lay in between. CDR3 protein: CASSFSRGFSYEQYF. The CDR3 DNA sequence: TGTGCCAGCAGCTTTAGCAGGGGATTCTCCTACGAGCAGTACTTC.

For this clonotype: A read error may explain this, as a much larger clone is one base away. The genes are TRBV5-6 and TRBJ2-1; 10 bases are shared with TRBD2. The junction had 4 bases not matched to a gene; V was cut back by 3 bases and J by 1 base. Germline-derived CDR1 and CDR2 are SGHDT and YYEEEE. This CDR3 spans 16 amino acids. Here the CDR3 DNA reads TGTGCCAGCAGCTGGATTAGCGGGAGGTCCTACAATGAGCAGTTCTTC. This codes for CASSWISGRSYNEQFF.

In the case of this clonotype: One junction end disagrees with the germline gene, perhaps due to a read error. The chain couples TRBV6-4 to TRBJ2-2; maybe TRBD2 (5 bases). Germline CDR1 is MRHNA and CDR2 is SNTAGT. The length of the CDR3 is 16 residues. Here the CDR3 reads CASNDWASLNTGELFF. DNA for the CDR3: TGTGCCAGCAATGACTGGGCTAGCCTTAACACCGGGGAGCTGTTTTTT.

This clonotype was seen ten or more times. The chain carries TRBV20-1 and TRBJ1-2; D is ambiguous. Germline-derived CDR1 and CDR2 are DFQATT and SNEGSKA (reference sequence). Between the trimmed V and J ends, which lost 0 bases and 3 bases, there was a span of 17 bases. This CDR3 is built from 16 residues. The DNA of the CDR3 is TGCAGTGCTAGAGATTTCGGCCGGAAGATAGACTATGGCTACACCTTC. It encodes CSARDFGRKIDYGYTF.

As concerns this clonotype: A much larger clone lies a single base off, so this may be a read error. In DNA form, the CDR3 reads TGCGCCAGCAGCCAAGCCGGGTCGAACACTGGAGCTTTCTTT. Translating it yields CASSQAGSNTGAFF. The rearrangement links TRBV4-3 to TRBJ1-1; D is ambiguous. The CDR3 extends over 14 amino acids. Germline V lookup: CDR1 LGHNA, CDR2 YSLEER.

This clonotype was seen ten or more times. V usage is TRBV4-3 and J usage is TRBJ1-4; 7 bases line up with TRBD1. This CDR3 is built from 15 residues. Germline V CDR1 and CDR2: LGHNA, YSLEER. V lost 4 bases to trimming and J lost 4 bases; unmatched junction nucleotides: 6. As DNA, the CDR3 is TGCGCCAGCAGCCCACGGAGGGGGCGTAATGAAAAACTGTTTTTT. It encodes CASSPRRGRNEKLFF.

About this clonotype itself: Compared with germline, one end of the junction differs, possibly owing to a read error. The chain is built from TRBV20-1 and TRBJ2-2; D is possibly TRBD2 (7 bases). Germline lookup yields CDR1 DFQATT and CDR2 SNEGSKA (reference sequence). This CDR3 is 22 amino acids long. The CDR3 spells CRASSPPSVGSGGAVETGELFF. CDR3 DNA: TGCAGAGCTAGTTCCCCCCCGTCCGTAGGTAGTGGGGGGGCGGTGGAGACCGGGGAGCTGTTTTTT.

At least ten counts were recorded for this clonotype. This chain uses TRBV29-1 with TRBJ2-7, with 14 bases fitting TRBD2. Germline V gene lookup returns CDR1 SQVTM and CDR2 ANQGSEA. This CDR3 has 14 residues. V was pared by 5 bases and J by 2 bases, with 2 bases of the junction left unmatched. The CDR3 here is CSVRGLAGAYEQYF. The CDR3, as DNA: TGCAGCGTTAGGGGACTAGCGGGAGCCTACGAGCAGTACTTC.

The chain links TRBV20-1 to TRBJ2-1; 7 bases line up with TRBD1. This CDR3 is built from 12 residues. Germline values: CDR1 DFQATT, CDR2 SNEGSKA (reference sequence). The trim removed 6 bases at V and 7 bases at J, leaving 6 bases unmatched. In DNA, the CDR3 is TGCAGTGCCAGTGACAGGGCTAATGAGCAGTTCTTC. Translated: CSASDRANEQFF.

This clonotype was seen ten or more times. The CDR3 DNA follows: TGTGCCAGCAGTTTCGACAGGACTGGCTACACCTTC. Translation: CASSFDRTGYTF. V usage is TRBV12-3 or TRBV12-4 and J usage is TRBJ1-2, with D maybe TRBD1 (6 bases). V dropped 3 bases and J dropped 7 bases, with 9 bases sitting between them. The CDR3 length is 12 residues.

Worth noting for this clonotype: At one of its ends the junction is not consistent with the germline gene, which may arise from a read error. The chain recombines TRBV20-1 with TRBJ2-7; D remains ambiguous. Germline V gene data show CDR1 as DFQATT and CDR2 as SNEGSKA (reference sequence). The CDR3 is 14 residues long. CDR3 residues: CSAPRGGEAYEQHF. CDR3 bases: TGCAGTGCCCCCCGCGGCGGAGAAGCCTACGAGCAGCACTTC.

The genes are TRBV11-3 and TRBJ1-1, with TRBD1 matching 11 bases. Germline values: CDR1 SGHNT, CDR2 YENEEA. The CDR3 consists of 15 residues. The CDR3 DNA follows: TGTACCAACAGCTTAGTGGGGACAGGGGGCACTGAAGCTTTCTTT. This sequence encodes CTNSLVGTGGTEAFF.

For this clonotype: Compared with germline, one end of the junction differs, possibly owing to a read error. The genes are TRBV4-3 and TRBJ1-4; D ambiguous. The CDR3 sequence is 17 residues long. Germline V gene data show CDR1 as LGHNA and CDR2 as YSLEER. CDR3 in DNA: TGCGCCAGCAGCCTGTCAGGCGCCTTAGCAACAAATGAAAAACTGTTTTTT. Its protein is CASSLSGALATNEKLFF.

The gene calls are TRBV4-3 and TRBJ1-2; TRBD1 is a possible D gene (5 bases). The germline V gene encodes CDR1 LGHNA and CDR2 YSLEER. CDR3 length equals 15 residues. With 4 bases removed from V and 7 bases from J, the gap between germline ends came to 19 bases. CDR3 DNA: TGCGCCAGCAGCCCCCAGTACCCCGGGGGGTTTGGCTACACCTTC. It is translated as CASSPQYPGGFGYTF.

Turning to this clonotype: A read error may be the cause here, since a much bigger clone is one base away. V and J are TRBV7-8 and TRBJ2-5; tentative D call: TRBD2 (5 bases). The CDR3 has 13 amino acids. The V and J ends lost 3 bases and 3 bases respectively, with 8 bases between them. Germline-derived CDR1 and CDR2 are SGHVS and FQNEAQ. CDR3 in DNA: TGTGCCAGCAGCTTCCTAGCCAAAGAGACCCAGTACTTC. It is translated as CASSFLAKETQYF.

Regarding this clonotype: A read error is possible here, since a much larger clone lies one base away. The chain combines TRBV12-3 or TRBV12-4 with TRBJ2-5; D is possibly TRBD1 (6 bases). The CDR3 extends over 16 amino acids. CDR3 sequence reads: CASSSRDTASQEAQYF. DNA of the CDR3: TGTGCCAGCAGTTCTCGGGACACAGCAAGCCAAGAGGCCCAGTACTTC.

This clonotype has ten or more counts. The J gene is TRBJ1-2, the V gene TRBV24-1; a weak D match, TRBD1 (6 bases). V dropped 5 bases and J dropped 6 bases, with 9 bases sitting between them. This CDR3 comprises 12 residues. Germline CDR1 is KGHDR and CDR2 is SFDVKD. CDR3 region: CATSVRGDGYTF. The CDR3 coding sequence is TGTGCCACCAGTGTGAGGGGGGATGGCTACACCTTC.

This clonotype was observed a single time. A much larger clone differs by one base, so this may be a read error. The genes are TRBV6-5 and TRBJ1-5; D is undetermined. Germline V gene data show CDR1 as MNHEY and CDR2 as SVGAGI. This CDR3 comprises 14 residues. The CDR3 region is CACSAESWNQPQHF. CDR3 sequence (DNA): TGTGCCTGCAGTGCCGAGAGTTGGAATCAGCCCCAGCATTTT.

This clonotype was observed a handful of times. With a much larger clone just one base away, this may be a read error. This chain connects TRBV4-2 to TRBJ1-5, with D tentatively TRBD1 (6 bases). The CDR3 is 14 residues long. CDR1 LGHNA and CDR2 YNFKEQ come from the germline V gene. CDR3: CACSQGGPNQPQHF. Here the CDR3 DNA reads TGTGCCTGCAGCCAAGGGGGGCCTAATCAGCCCCAGCATTTT.

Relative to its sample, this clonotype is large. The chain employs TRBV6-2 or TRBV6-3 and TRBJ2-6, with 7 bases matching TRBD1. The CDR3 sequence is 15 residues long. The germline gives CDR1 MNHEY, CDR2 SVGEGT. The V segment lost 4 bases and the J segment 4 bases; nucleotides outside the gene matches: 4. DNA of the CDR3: TGTGCCAGCAGTTCTAGGGGGCCCGGGGCCAACGTCCTGACTTTC. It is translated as CASSSRGPGANVLTF.

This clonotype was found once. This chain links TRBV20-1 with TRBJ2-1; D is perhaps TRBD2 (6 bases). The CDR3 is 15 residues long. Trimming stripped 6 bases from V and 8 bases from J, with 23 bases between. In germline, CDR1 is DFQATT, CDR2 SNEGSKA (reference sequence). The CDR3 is CSALTWASVHHEQFF. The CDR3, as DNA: TGCAGTGCCCTGACCTGGGCTAGCGTTCACCATGAGCAGTTCTTC.